Included here is one TCR beta chain sequence, with context. This sample is part of a study of identical twins. Losses at the gene ends were 4 bases for V and 2 bases for J; bases not matched to a gene: 10. This CDR3 has 16 residues. CDR1 is SGHDT, CDR2 YYEEEE, per germline. TCRdb re-derived calls from the 5' RACE reads in MiXCR, one entry per CDR3 protein. The sample has 650,000 to 800,000 distinct CDR3 sequences; around 8.3% are singletons. The sample was also linked to a second study, of yellow fever vaccine responses in identical twins.

This TCR was sampled from a woman younger than 30 in good health. Sample: PBMCs. The chain couples TRBV5-6 to TRBJ2-7; 9 bases line up with TRBD2. The CDR3 here is CASSPYTQRGAYEQYF. The CDR3 DNA reads as TGTGCCAGCAGCCCCTATACCCAGCGGGGGGCCTACGAGCAGTACTTC.